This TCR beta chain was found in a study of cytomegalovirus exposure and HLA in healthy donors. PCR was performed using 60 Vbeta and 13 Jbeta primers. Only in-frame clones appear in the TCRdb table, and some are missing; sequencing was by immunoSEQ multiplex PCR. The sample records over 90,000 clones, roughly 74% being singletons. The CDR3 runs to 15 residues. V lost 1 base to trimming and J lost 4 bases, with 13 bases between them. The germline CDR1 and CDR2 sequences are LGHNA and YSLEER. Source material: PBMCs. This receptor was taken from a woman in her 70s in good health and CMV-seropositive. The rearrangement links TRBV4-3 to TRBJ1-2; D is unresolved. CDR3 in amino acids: CASSQGRTASYGYTF. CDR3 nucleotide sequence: TGCGCCAGCAGCCAAGGCCGGACTGCGTCCTATGGCTACACCTTC.